Below are 13 T cell receptor beta chains sequenced from a single sample in a study of human T cells and chemical hapten exposure. TCRdb redid the calling of the RACE reads with MiXCR, one entry per CDR3 protein. The table lists some 380,000 distinct CDR3 sequences, about 4.8% of them singletons, with about 2.1% in the top ten. Stated time point: patch test 1, 2 weeks after DPC sensitization. As for treatment: therapeutic diphenylcyclopropenone sensitization with weekly scalp DPC. The sample was whole blood, taken in connection with sensitization to the hapten diphenylcyclopropenone (DPC). The receptor set was obtained from a woman in her 50s with alopecia areata. Some clones in this sample may be carry-over from other donors' samples.

This sequence joins TRBV20-1 and TRBJ2-1; 11 nucleotides align to TRBD2. After removal of 5 bases from V and 4 bases from J, the junction contained 4 bases not matched to a gene. The CDR3 runs to 14 residues. Germline lookup yields CDR1 DFQATT and CDR2 SNEGSKA (reference sequence). CDR3 residues: CSAAGTSGYNEQFF. DNA of the CDR3: TGCAGTGCTGCCGGGACTAGCGGTTACAATGAGCAGTTCTTC.

This clonotype has only a few counts. The chain links TRBV20-1 to TRBJ2-7; D remains ambiguous. The CDR3 sequence is 14 residues long. The V gene's germline CDR1 is DFQATT and CDR2 SNEGSKA (reference sequence). V lost 4 bases and J lost 7, with 20 bases in between. CDR3 sequence reads: CSAISPGDTWEQYF. In nucleotides, the CDR3 is TGCAGTGCTATCTCCCCCGGAGATACGTGGGAGCAGTACTTC.

This clonotype was picked up a small number of times. The chain joins TRBV9 to TRBJ1-1, with D possibly being TRBD1 (6 bases). Germline-derived CDR1 and CDR2 are SGDLS and YYNGEE. V lost 3 bases, J lost 0 bases, and 15 bases lay in between. This CDR3 is 16 amino acids long. CDR3 amino acids: CASSDAPGQMNTEAFF. The CDR3 bases are TGTGCCAGCAGCGATGCACCGGGACAAATGAACACTGAAGCTTTCTTT. The full variable domain, completed using reference TRBV9 and TRBJ1-1, is DSGVTQTPKHLITATGQRVTLRCSPRSGDLSVYWYQQSLDQGLQFLIQYYNGEERAKGNILERFSAQQFPDLHSELNLSSLELGDSALYFCASSDAPGQMNTEAFFGQGTRLTVV.

V gene TRBV2 combines with J gene TRBJ1-2; TRBD1 agrees at 12 bases. The CDR3 has 15 amino acids. The V gene end was trimmed by 7 bases and the J gene end by 4 bases; junction bases not matched to a gene: 7. Germline CDR1 SNHLY, CDR2 FYNNEI. The CDR3 loop reads CASNRGTGGPYGYTF. As DNA, the CDR3 is TGTGCCAGCAATCGTGGGACAGGGGGCCCCTATGGCTACACCTTC. The full variable domain, its missing parts supplied by reference TRBV2 and TRBJ1-2, is EPEVTQTPSHQVTQMGQEVILRCVPISNHLYFYWYRQILGQKVEFLVSFYNNEISEKSEIFDDQFSVERPDGSNFTLKIRSTKLEDSAMYFCASNRGTGGPYGYTFGSGTRLTVV.

This clonotype was seen a few times. CDR3 residues: CASSLAGSNNSPLHF. Here the CDR3 DNA reads TGTGCCAGCAGCTTAGCGGGCAGCAATAATTCACCCCTCCACTTT. J is TRBJ1-6 and V is TRBV11-2, with D unresolved. The V gene's germline CDR1 is SGHAT and CDR2 FQNNGV. Trimming cost V 1 base and J 5 bases, with 9 bases left between them. There are 15 residues in the CDR3.

This clonotype was observed a single time. A read error may explain this, as a much larger clone is one base away. The chain combines TRBV7-9 with TRBJ1-1; D is possibly TRBD1 (5 bases). The CDR3 runs 16 residues. Trimming took off 1 base at V and 7 bases at J, with 19 bases between the two ends. CDR1 and CDR2 from the germline V gene are SEHNR and FQNEAQ (reference sequence). The CDR3: CASSLEVTGGNIEAFF. CDR3 coding DNA: TGTGCCAGCAGCTTAGAAGTTACTGGGGGGAATATTGAAGCTTTCTTT.

This clonotype has more than one count but fewer than ten. The genes are TRBV7-9 and TRBJ2-5, with D maybe TRBD2 (6 bases). The germline V gene has CDR1 SEHNR and CDR2 FQNEAQ (reference sequence). V was clipped by 2 bases and J by 1 base, with 11 bases between them. The CDR3 contains 15 residues. The CDR3 region has the DNA TGTGCCAGCAGCTTACAATCGGGACTCCAAGAGACCCAGTACTTC. Protein sequence: CASSLQSGLQETQYF. The full variable domain, its missing parts supplied by reference TRBV7-9 and TRBJ2-5, is DTGVSQNPRHKITKRGQNVTFRCDPISEHNRLYWYRQTLGQGPEFLTYFQNEAQLEKSRLLSDRFSAERPKGSFSTLEIQRTEQGDSAMYLCASSLQSGLQETQYFGPGTRLLVL.

At least ten counts were recorded for this clonotype. V gene TRBV7-2 combines with J gene TRBJ2-3, with D perhaps matching TRBD1 (5 bases). Per germline, CDR1 SGHTA and CDR2 FQGNSA. This CDR3 is built from 14 residues. Deletions cut 7 bases from V and 2 bases from J, with 13 bases between. The CDR3 sequence is CASTWGRVTDTQYF. The CDR3 coding sequence is TGTGCCAGCACCTGGGGCAGGGTCACAGATACGCAGTATTTT.

This clonotype was seen more than once but under ten times. V gene TRBV25-1 combines with J gene TRBJ2-5; no clear D gene. Germline loops: CDR1 MGHDK, CDR2 SYGVNS. The CDR3 is 14 amino acids. V lost 3 bases to trimming and J lost 5 bases, with 13 bases between them. The CDR3 sequence: CASSENDPGETQYF. Here the CDR3 DNA reads TGTGCCAGCAGTGAGAACGACCCCGGGGAGACCCAGTACTTC.

The table lists this clonotype with many counts. The rearrangement links TRBV24-1 to TRBJ2-1, with 8 bases fitting TRBD1. V lost 3 bases, J lost 2 bases, and 8 bases stayed unmatched. Germline loops: CDR1 KGHDR, CDR2 SFDVKD. The CDR3 totals 17 residues. The CDR3 region is CATSDPMTGATYNEQFF. The CDR3, as DNA: TGTGCCACCAGTGATCCAATGACAGGGGCTACCTACAATGAGCAGTTCTTC.

This clonotype has ten or more counts. J is TRBJ2-1 and V is TRBV7-2; 9 bases are a match to TRBD1. V dropped 5 bases and J dropped 7; count of bases not matched to a gene: 9. The CDR3 runs 15 residues. CDR1 is SGHTA and CDR2 is FQGNSA in the germline V gene. The CDR3 sequence: CASSPGTGSFNEQFF. For the CDR3, the DNA is TGTGCCAGCAGCCCCGGGACAGGGAGCTTTAATGAGCAGTTCTTC.

This clonotype was counted ten times or more. The chain links TRBV6-2 or TRBV6-3 to TRBJ1-2; TRBD1 is a possible D gene (6 bases). Deletions cut 4 bases from V and 8 bases from J, with 14 bases between. Looked up from germline, CDR1 is MNHEY and CDR2 is SVGEGT. This CDR3 spans 13 amino acids. Written as DNA, the CDR3 is TGTGCCAGCAGTTCACCAGGGGCACAAGGCTACACCTTC. The encoded protein is CASSSPGAQGYTF.

This clonotype was recorded many times. This chain connects TRBV2 to TRBJ1-4; 8 nucleotides align to TRBD1. CDR1 and CDR2 (germline): SNHLY, FYNNEI. The CDR3 has 15 residues. V dropped 5 bases and J dropped 5; count of bases not matched to a gene: 7. The CDR3 nucleotides read TGTGCCAGCAGTCGAGGACAGGGTGTAAATGAAAAACTGTTTTTT. Encoded protein: CASSRGQGVNEKLFF.